The rows below give T cell receptor beta chains drawn from one sample of a study of blood T cells in healthy people across ages. TCRdb re-analysed the 5' RACE reads in MiXCR, keeping a single row per CDR3 protein. The top ten clones hold 7% to 9% of a sample with about 1.7 million distinct CDR3 sequences, 28% of them seen once. Sample: blood. These receptors all come from a young woman in good health. Both conserved end residues are part of each CDR3. D genes are given only for firm matches. For some rows the clone size is stated as once, few or many, or as a class when expanded; others skip it.

J gene: TRBJ1-2
V gene: TRBV29-1
D gene: .
clone size: many
CDR3 DNA: TGCAGCGTCGCCACCTCGACAGCTAACTATGGCTACACCTTC
CDR3 protein: CSVATSTANYGYTF

J gene: TRBJ2-6
V gene: TRBV5-1
D gene: .
clone size: .
CDR3 DNA: TGCGCCAGCAGCTCTCTCGGGGGACCTGGGGCCAACGTCCTGACTTTC
CDR3 protein: CASSSLGGPGANVLTF

J gene: TRBJ2-7
V gene: TRBV7-9
D gene: TRBD2
clone size: .
CDR3 DNA: TGTGCCAGCAGCTTAGAATCACTAGCGAGCTACGAGCAGTACTTC
CDR3 protein: CASSLESLASYEQYF

J gene: TRBJ1-4
V gene: TRBV5-1
D gene: .
clone size: many
CDR3 DNA: TGCGCCAGCAGCTTGGCCCGAGGAACTAATGAAAAACTGTTTTTT
CDR3 protein: CASSLARGTNEKLFF

J gene: TRBJ2-1
V gene: TRBV3-1
D gene: TRBD2
clone size: few
CDR3 DNA: TGTGCCAGCAGCCAAGCCCCGCGGGAGGGGTTGCAGTTCTTC
CDR3 protein: CASSQAPREGLQFF

J gene: TRBJ2-3
V gene: TRBV20-1
D gene: .
clone size: few
CDR3 DNA: TGCAGTGCTAGACGTGACCGTCAAACAGATACGCAGTATTTT
CDR3 protein: CSARRDRQTDTQYF

J gene: TRBJ2-4
V gene: TRBV15
D gene: .
clone size: .
CDR3 DNA: TGTGCCACCAGCAGAGACCTAGGACAGTCCGACGAGCAGTGCTTC
CDR3 protein: CATSRDLGQSDEQCF

J gene: TRBJ2-3
V gene: TRBV20-1
D gene: .
clone size: few
CDR3 DNA: TGCAGTGCTAGAGATCTGGGAGTCTCTAGCACAGATACGCAGTATTTT
CDR3 protein: CSARDLGVSSTDTQYF

J gene: TRBJ2-1
V gene: TRBV29-1
D gene: TRBD2
clone size: .
CDR3 DNA: TGCAGCGTTGCCCTAGCGGTCGAGCAGTTCTTC
CDR3 protein: CSVALAVEQFF

J gene: TRBJ2-1
V gene: TRBV12-3/TRBV12-4
D gene: .
clone size: many
CDR3 DNA: TGTGCCAGCAGGTCCGTCGGGGAAATCCACAATGAGCAGTTCTTC
CDR3 protein: CASRSVGEIHNEQFF

J gene: TRBJ1-4
V gene: TRBV28
D gene: .
clone size: .
CDR3 DNA: TGTGCCAGCAGCGCCGACTTGGCAGGGGAAAAACTGTTTTTT
CDR3 protein: CASSADLAGEKLFF